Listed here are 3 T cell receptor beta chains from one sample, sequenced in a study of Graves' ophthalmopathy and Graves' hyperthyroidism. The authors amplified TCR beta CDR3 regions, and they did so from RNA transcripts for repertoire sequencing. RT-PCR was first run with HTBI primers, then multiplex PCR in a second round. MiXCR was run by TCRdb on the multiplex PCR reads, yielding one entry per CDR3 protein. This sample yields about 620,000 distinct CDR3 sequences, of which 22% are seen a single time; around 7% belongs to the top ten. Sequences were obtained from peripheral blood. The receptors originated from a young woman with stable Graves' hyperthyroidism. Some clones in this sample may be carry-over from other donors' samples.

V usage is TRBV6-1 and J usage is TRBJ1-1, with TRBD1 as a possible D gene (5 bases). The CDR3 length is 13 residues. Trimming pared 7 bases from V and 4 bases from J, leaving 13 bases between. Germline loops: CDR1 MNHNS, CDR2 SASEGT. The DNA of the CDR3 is TGTGCCAGCACTACAAGGGGATTCACTGAAGCTTTCTTT. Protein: CASTTRGFTEAFF.

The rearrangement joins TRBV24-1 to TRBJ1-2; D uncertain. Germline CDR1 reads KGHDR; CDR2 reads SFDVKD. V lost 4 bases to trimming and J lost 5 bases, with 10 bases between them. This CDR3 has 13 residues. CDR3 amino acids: CATSEGISYGYTF. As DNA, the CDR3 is TGTGCCACCAGTGAAGGGATTAGTTATGGCTACACCTTC.

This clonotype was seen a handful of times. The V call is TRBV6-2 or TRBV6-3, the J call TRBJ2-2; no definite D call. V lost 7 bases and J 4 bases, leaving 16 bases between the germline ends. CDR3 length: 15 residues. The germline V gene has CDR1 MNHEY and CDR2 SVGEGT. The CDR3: CASKRFNVGTGELFF. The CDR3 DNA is TGTGCCAGCAAGCGATTTAACGTCGGCACCGGGGAGCTGTTTTTT.